This TCR beta chain was sequenced in a study of T cell responses to AZD1222 COVID-19 vaccine. Assay: immunoSEQ multiplex PCR; the TCRdb copy retains only in-frame clones and omits some. The profile shows around 180,000 clones, around 88% of them singletons. With respect to this clone: Its specificity is not known.

General study points: Close to half of all spike-specific TCRs reportedly target regions of the variants that are unmutated. Distributed over spike, vaccine-associated CD4 TCRs predominated at 160-218 and 743-854. Donors skewed white British and female; clonal diversity was possibly underestimated.

V was pared by 6 bases and J by 0 bases, with 3 bases of the junction left unmatched. The CDR3 extends over 15 amino acids. Germline CDR1 ENHRY, CDR2 SYGVKD. This chain uses TRBV10-3 with TRBJ2-7; TRBD2 matches at 12 bases. Material: peripheral blood, obtained on day 0 of AZD1222 vaccination. The receptor's source is an adult in good health. The CDR3 DNA sequence: TGTGCCATCAGGACTAGCGGGGGCCGCTCCTACGAGCAGTACTTC. Protein sequence: CAIRTSGGRSYEQYF.